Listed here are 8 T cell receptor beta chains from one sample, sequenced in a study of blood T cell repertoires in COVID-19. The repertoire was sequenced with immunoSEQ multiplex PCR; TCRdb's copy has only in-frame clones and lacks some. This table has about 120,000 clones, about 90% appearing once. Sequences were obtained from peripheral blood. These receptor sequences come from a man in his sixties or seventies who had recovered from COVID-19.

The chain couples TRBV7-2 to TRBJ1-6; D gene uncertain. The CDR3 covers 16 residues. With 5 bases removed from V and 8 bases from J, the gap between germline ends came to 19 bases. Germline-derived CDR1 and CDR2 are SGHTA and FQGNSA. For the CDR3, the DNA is TGTGCCAGCAGCCGGTCACCGGTGGGGAGGTATTCACCCCTCCACTTT. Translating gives CASSRSPVGRYSPLHF.

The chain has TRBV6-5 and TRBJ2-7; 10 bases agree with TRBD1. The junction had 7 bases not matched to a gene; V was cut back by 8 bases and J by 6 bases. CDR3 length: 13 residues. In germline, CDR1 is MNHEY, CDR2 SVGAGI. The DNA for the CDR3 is TGTGCCAGCTCCGGACAGGGGGTCTCCGAGCAGTACTTC. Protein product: CASSGQGVSEQYF.

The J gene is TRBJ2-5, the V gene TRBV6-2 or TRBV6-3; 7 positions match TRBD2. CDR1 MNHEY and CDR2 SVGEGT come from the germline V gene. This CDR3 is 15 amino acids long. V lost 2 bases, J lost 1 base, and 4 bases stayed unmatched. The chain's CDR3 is CASSYKRGLQETQYF. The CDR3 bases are TGTGCCAGCAGTTACAAGCGGGGCCTCCAAGAGACCCAGTACTTC.

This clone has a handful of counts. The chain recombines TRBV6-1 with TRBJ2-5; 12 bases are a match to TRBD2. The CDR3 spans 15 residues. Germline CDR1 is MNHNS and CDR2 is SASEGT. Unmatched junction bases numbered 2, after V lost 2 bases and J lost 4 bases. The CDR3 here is CASSELAGGPETQYF. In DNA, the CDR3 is TGTGCCAGCAGTGAACTAGCGGGGGGGCCAGAGACCCAGTACTTC.

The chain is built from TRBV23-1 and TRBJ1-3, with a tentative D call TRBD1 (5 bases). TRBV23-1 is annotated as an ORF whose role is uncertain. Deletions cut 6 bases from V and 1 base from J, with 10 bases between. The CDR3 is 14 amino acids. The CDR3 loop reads CASRGTTSGNTIYF. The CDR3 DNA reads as TGCGCCAGCAGGGGGACTACTTCTGGAAACACCATATATTTT.

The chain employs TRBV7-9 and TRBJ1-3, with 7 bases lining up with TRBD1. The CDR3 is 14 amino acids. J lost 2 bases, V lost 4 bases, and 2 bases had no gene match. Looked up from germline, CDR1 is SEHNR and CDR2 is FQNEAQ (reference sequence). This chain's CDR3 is CASSSQGAGNTIYF. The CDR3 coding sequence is TGTGCCAGCAGCTCGCAGGGGGCTGGAAACACCATATATTTT.

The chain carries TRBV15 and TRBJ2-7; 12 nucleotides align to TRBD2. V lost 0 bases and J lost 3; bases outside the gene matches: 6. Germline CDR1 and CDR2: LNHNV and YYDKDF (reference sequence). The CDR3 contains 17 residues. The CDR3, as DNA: TGTGCCACCAGCAGAGATCACCTAGCGGGAGGGCTCTACGAGCAGTACTTC. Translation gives CATSRDHLAGGLYEQYF.

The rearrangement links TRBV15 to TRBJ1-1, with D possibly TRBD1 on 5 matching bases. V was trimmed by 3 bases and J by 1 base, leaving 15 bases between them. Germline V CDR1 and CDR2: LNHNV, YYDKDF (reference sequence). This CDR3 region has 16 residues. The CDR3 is CATSRDASGWNTEAFF. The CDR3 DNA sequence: TGTGCCACCAGCAGGGATGCCTCAGGGTGGAACACTGAAGCTTTCTTT.